The present entry profiles one TCR beta chain with its context. Germline V gene data show CDR1 as SQVTM and CDR2 as ANQGSEA. This CDR3 has 12 amino acids. V lost 3 bases, J lost 1 base, and 6 bases lay in between. These are blood naive CD8 T cells, sorted CD3+TCRalphabeta+CD8+CD45RO-CCR7+. Separate semi-nested PCRs amplified TCRalpha and TCRbeta libraries using constant-region reverse primers in TRAC or TRBC. TCRdb reprocessed the 5' RACE reads via MiXCR and lists one record per CDR3 protein. This table holds about 5,600 distinct CDR3 sequences, about 31% found once. The data originate from a study of T cells generated in artificial thymic organoids.

The V call is TRBV29-1, the J call TRBJ1-1; D gene ambiguous. Sample: naive CD8+ T cells from blood. Documented subset: CD3+TCRalphabeta+CD8SP T cells; for blood, CD45RO-CCR7+ naive CD8+ T cells. This receptor was obtained from a human donor who gave cord blood stem cells for thymic organoid culture, a cardiac surgery patient who gave postnatal thymus, or a blood donor (not recorded which). The CDR3 sequence is CSVDWGNTEAFF. CDR3 nucleotide sequence: TGCAGCGTTGACTGGGGGAACACTGAAGCTTTCTTT.